The 10 T cell receptor beta chains presented below share a single source sample, sequenced in a study of blood T cell repertoires in COVID-19. The method was immunoSEQ multiplex PCR; TCRdb's version includes in-frame clones alone and lacks a portion of them. The sample holds around 300,000 clones; about 85% are singletons and the top ten take about an eighth. The specimen sequenced was peripheral blood. The receptors originated from a human donor in a cohort sampled during active COVID-19.

The genes are TRBV3-1 (or the pseudogene TRBV3-2) and TRBJ1-2; D not certain. V gave up 5 bases and J gave up 1 base, with 8 bases separating them. Germline V gene data show CDR1 as LGHDT and CDR2 as YNNKEL (reference sequence). CDR3 length: 13 residues. The CDR3 here is CASSSLLNYGYTF. In nucleotides, the CDR3 is TGTGCCAGCAGCAGTCTACTTAACTATGGCTACACCTTC.

This chain joins TRBV5-4 and TRBJ2-3, with D possibly being TRBD2 (5 bases). In germline, CDR1 is SGHNT, CDR2 YYREEE (reference sequence). The CDR3 runs 14 residues. V lost 6 bases and J lost 0, with 11 bases in between. The CDR3: CASTVSGSTDTQYF. CDR3 sequence (DNA): TGTGCCAGCACCGTGAGCGGTAGCACAGATACGCAGTATTTT.

This clone was detected only once. V gene TRBV4-3 combines with J gene TRBJ2-7; 10 bases are shared with TRBD1. This CDR3 has 17 amino acids. From germline, CDR1 is LGHNA and CDR2 YSLEER. The junction had 12 bases not matched to a gene; V was cut back by 0 bases and J by 7 bases. The CDR3 region has the DNA TGCGCCAGCAGCCAAGAACCAACGGGACAGGGGAATCAAGAGCAGTACTTC. This gives the protein CASSQEPTGQGNQEQYF.

The chain joins TRBV30 to TRBJ2-4, with 12 bases matching TRBD2. There are 12 residues in the CDR3. After removal of 5 bases from V and 10 bases from J, the junction contained 3 bases not matched to a gene. CDR1 GTSNPN and CDR2 SVGIG come from the germline V gene (reference sequence). DNA of the CDR3: TGTGCCTGGGGGACTAGCGGGCCGATTCAGTACTTC. The encoded protein is CAWGTSGPIQYF.

The chain couples TRBV7-2 to TRBJ1-4, with D possibly being TRBD1 (6 bases). This CDR3 spans 14 amino acids. The V gene lost 5 bases and the J gene lost 4 bases, with 11 bases spanning the gap. From germline, CDR1 is SGHTA and CDR2 FQGNSA. The CDR3 loop is CASSRGQLNEKLFF. DNA for the CDR3: TGTGCCAGCAGCCGCGGACAGCTTAATGAAAAACTGTTTTTT.

The V call is TRBV6-2 or TRBV6-3, the J call TRBJ2-1, with no clear D. V lost 6 bases and J 10 bases, leaving 10 bases between the germline ends. The germline V gene has CDR1 MNHEY and CDR2 SVGEGT. The CDR3 contains 11 residues. The CDR3 reads CASSDSREQFF. The CDR3 DNA reads TGTGCCAGCAGCGACTCGCGAGAGCAGTTCTTC.

For this clone: The sample holds other DNA sequences that translate to the same CDR3. The chain links TRBV6-2 or TRBV6-3 to TRBJ2-3; maybe TRBD1 (6 bases). CDR1 and CDR2 (germline): MNHEY, SVGEGT. This CDR3 is built from 15 residues. Between the trimmed V and J ends, which lost 0 bases and 0 bases, there was a span of 7 bases. The CDR3 DNA reads TGTGCCAGCAGTTACTCTACAGGGAGCACAGATACGCAGTATTTT. Translated, it gives CASSYSTGSTDTQYF.

The chain links TRBV19 to TRBJ2-3; 11 bases map to TRBD1. The CDR3 is 15 residues long. Germline CDR1 LNHDA, CDR2 SQIVND (reference sequence). V was clipped by 6 bases and J by 4 bases; unmatched bases: 6. The CDR3 sequence: CASSRDRGAPDTQYF. The CDR3 DNA follows: TGTGCCAGTAGCCGGGACAGGGGGGCACCAGATACGCAGTATTTT.

The chain is built from TRBV4-3 and TRBJ2-3; 7 positions match TRBD2. Looked up from germline, CDR1 is LGHNA and CDR2 is YSLEER. V trimming: 0 bases; J trimming: 0 bases; junction bases outside the gene matches: 6. The CDR3 extends over 17 amino acids. The CDR3 nucleotides are TGCGCCAGCAGCCAAGAAGGCGGGGGACTTAGCACAGATACGCAGTATTTT. Residues: CASSQEGGGLSTDTQYF.

J is TRBJ2-7 and V is TRBV18; weak D call: TRBD1 (5 bases). Germline V CDR1 and CDR2: KGHSH, LQKENI. This CDR3 contains 15 residues. Deletions cut 6 bases from V and 4 bases from J, with 19 bases between. CDR3 region: CASSAPQGRGYEQYF. Here the CDR3 DNA reads TGTGCCAGCTCCGCCCCCCAGGGAAGGGGATACGAGCAGTACTTC.